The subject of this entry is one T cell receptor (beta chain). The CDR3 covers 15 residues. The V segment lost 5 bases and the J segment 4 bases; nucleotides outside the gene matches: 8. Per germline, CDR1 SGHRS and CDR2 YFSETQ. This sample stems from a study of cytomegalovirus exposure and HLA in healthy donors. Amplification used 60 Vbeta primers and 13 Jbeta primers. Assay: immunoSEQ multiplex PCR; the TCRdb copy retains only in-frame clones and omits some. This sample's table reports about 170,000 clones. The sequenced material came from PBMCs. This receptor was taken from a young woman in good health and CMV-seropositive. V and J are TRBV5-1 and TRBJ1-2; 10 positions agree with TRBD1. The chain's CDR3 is CASSPRTGGTYGYTF. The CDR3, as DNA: TGCGCCAGCAGTCCCCGGACAGGGGGTACCTATGGCTACACCTTC.